The sequence of this T cell receptor beta chain was determined in a study of somatic mutations in cytotoxic T cells in rheumatoid arthritis. Study-level information: Patient blood (approximately 30 ml EDTA) was taken immediately after diagnosis and before treatment. The flow sorting of some V beta antibody-stained T-cell populations reached nearly 100% purity, and the sorted populations included V beta1+ cells sequenced for TCRB.

Study-wide results and limits: TRBV07 showed slight underrepresentation in rheumatoid arthritis patients, unadjusted for multiple comparisons.

Trimming took 10 bases from V and 0 from J, leaving 12 bases between them. The CDR3 sequence is 13 residues long. Germline assignment: CDR1 MNHEY and CDR2 SVGAGI. Worth noting for this clone: What it recognizes is unknown.

Per the study methods: The authors compared patient CD8+ clones larger than 1% against published virus-specific TCRB sequences. Only a few of these clones matched. Clones were read by immunoSEQ multiplex PCR, and TCRdb kept only the in-frame ones, dropping some. V and J calls and clone size are those listed in that table; D and trimming were worked out from the DNA. The sample records 10,000 to 15,000 clones, about 83% being singletons. The chain has TRBV6-5 and TRBJ1-1; D is unclear. The TCR was taken from an adult with rheumatoid arthritis. The specimen was CD8+ T cells sorted from blood. The CDR3 here is CATNKYVNTEAFF. The CDR3 DNA reads TGTGCCACCAATAAGTATGTGAACACTGAAGCTTTCTTT.